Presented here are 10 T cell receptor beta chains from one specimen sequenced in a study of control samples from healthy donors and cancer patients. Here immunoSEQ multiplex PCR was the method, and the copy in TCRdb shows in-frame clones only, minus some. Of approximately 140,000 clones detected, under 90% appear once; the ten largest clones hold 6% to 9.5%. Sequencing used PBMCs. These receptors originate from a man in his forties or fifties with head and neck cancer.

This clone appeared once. CDR3 loop: CASSSSQGGGNTEAFF. The DNA for the CDR3 is TGTGCCAGCAGCTCATCCCAGGGCGGGGGGAACACTGAAGCTTTCTTT. This chain joins TRBV7-9 and TRBJ1-1, with a weak D call TRBD1 (5 bases). The ends were cut back, 4 bases at V and 1 base at J, with 16 bases in the middle. Germline V gives CDR1 SEHNR, CDR2 FQNEAQ (reference sequence). The CDR3 is 16 residues long.

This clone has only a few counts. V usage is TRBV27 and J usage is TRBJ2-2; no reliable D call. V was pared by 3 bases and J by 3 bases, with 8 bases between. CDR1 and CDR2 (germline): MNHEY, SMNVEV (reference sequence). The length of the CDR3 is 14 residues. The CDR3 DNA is TGTGCCAGCAGTTTTATGGCGGACACCGGGGAGCTGTTTTTT. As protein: CASSFMADTGELFF.

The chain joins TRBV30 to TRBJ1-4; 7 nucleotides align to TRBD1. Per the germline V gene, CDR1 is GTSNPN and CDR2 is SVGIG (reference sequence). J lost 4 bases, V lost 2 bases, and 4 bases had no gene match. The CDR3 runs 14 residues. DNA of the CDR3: TGTGCCTGGAGTAGCGGGACAGATAATGAAAAACTGTTTTTT. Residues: CAWSSGTDNEKLFF.

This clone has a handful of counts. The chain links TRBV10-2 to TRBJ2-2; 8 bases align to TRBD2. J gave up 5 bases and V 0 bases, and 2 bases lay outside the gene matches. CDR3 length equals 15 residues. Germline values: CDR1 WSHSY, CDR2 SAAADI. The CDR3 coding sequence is TGCGCCAGCAGTGAGTCGACGGGGGGGACCGGGGAGCTGTTTTTT. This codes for CASSESTGGTGELFF.

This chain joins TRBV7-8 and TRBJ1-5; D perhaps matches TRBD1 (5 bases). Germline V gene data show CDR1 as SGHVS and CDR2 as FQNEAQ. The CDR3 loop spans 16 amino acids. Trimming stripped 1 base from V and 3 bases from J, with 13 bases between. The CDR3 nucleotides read TGTGCCAGCAGCTTAGGGTCAGGGAGGACCAATCAGCCCCAGCATTTT. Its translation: CASSLGSGRTNQPQHF.

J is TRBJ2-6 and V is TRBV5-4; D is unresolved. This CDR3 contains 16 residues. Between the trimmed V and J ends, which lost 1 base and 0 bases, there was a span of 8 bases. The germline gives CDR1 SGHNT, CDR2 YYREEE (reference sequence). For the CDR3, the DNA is TGTGCCAGCAGCTTGAATGCACACTCTGGGGCCAACGTCCTGACTTTC. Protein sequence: CASSLNAHSGANVLTF. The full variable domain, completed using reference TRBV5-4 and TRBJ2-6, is ETGVTQSPTHLIKTRGQQVTLRCSSQSGHNTVSWYQQALGQGPQFIFQYYREEENGRGNFPPRFSGLQFPNYSSELNVNALELDDSALYLCASSLNAHSGANVLTFGAGSRLTVL.

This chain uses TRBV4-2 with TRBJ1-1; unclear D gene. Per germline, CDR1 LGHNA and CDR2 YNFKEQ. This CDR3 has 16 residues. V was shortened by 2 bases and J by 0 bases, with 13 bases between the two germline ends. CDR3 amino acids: CASSQRGSMMNTEAFF. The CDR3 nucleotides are TGTGCCAGCAGCCAACGGGGTTCGATGATGAACACTGAAGCTTTCTTT.

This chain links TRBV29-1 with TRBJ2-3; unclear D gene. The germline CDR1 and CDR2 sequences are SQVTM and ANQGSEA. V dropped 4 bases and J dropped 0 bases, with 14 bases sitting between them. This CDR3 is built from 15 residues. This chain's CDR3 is CSVGKYPQSTDTQYF. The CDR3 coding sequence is TGCAGCGTTGGGAAATACCCTCAAAGCACAGATACGCAGTATTTT.

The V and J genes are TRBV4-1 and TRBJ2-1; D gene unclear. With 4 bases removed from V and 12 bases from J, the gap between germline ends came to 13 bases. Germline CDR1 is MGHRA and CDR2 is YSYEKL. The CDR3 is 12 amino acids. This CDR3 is CASSPGTFGQFF. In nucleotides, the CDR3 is TGCGCCAGCAGCCCGGGCACGTTTGGGCAGTTCTTC.

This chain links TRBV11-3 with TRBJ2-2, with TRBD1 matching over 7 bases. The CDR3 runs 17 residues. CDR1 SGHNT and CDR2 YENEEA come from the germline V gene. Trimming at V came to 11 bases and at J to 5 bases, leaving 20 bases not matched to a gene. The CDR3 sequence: CASGNSPNRGGTGELFF. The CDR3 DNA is TGTGCCTCCGGCAATTCCCCGAACAGGGGCGGGACCGGGGAGCTGTTTTTT.